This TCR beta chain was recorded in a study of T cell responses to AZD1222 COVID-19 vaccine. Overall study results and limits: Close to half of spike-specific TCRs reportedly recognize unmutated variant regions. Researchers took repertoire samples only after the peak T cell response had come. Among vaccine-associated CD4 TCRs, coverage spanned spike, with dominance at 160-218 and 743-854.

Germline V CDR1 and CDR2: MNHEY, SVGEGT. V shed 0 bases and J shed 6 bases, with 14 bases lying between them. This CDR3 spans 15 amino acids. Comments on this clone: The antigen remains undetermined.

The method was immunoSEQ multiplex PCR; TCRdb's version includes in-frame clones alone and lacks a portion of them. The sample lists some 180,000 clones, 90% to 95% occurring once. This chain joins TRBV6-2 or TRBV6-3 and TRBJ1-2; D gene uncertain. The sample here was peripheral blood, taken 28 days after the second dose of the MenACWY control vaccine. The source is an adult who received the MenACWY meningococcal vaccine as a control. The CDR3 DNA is TGTGCCAGCAGTTACTCTCGGACTGTGGCCCATGGCTACACCTTC. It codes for CASSYSRTVAHGYTF.